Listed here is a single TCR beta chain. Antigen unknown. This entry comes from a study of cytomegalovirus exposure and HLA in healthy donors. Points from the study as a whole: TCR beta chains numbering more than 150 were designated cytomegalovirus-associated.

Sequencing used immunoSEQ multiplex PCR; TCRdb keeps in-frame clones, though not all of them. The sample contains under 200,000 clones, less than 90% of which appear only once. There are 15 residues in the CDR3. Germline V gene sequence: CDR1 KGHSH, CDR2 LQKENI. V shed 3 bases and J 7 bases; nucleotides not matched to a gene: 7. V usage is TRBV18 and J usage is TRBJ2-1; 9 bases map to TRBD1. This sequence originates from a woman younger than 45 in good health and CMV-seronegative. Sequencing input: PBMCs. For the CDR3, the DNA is TGTGCCAGCTCACCGGAGGGGACAGGGCGGAATGAGCAGTTCTTC. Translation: CASSPEGTGRNEQFF. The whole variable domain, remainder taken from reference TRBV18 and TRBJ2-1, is NAGVMQNPRHLVRRRGQEARLRCSPMKGHSHVYWYRQLPEEGLKFMVYLQKENIIDESGMPKERFSAEFPKEGPSILRIQQVVRGDSAAYFCASSPEGTGRNEQFFGPGTRLTVL.